This is a list of T cell receptor beta chains from one sample in a study of identical twins. TCRdb reprocessed the 5' RACE reads via MiXCR and lists one record per CDR3 protein. The sample includes about 520,000 distinct CDR3 sequences, about 20% of them seen just once. This same sample was also part of a study on T cells expressing NK-cell markers.

The source material was CD4+ T cells sorted from blood. These TCRs come from a young woman in good health. Each CDR3 is given without its conserved first and last residue.

V,J,CDR3
TRBV7-6,TRBJ2-1,ASSLDPYNEQF
TRBV10-3,TRBJ1-3,AISETGLGGNTIY
TRBV9,TRBJ2-7,ASSQKTGVSYEQY
TRBV5-4,TRBJ2-5,ASSYPSTPGAQY
TRBV11-2,TRBJ2-1,ASSRLGTSMNEQF
TRBV5-1,TRBJ1-1,ASSEGRSDTEAF
TRBV5-1,TRBJ2-5,ASSLGDRDEETQY
TRBV7-9,TRBJ2-1,ASSLGVRGTYNEQF
TRBV5-6,TRBJ2-5,ASSLAGQPYVAQY
TRBV3-1,TRBJ2-3,ASSQPQGARSDTQY
TRBV10-3,TRBJ1-5,AITGDLGQPQH
TRBV10-3,TRBJ2-5,AISVASAQETQY
TRBV6-1,TRBJ2-5,ASRRGTAQGKETQY
TRBV6-1,TRBJ2-1,ASKTTSGGAFEQF
TRBV28,TRBJ2-1,ASSFTGGLDEQF
TRBV5-1,TRBJ1-2,ASSRRMPRDIYGYT
TRBV9,TRBJ2-7,ASSVGSGRWYEQY
TRBV6-2/TRBV6-3,TRBJ2-7,ASSRGSRTYEQY
TRBV20-1,TRBJ1-2,SAWTGGYGYT
TRBV5-1,TRBJ2-5,ASSLGSAETQY
TRBV29-1,TRBJ1-2,SVEDLTGSNYGYT
TRBV12-3/TRBV12-4,TRBJ2-5,ASSLSPGQGETQY
TRBV12-5,TRBJ2-4,ASGFDSLAKNIQY
TRBV12-3/TRBV12-4,TRBJ1-6,ASSLNSPLH
TRBV7-2,TRBJ1-1,ASSRGMRTEAF
TRBV20-1,TRBJ1-2,SARKPIDYGYT
TRBV5-1,TRBJ2-3,ASSLGLAGRSTDTQY
TRBV9,TRBJ2-1,ASSVAGLPGQGYNEQF
TRBV10-3,TRBJ2-5,AIAAGVRIETQY
TRBV6-1,TRBJ2-3,ASKASGSPHTGTQY
TRBV3-1,TRBJ1-2,ASSQEGGSGGYT
TRBV29-1,TRBJ2-5,SVSTGGARGETQY
TRBV7-2,TRBJ2-2,ASSLGSGNAGELF
TRBV20-1,TRBJ2-1,SASIPLTSGGKNEQF
TRBV6-2/TRBV6-3,TRBJ2-1,ASSRGTRRYNEQF
TRBV7-8,TRBJ2-1,ASSLRTSREQF
TRBV9,TRBJ2-3,ASSVLGITDTQY
TRBV6-5,TRBJ2-1,ASSYSQEDEQF
TRBV20-1,TRBJ1-1,SARDTVNTEAF
TRBV20-1,TRBJ2-2,SARDLGQVGYTGELF
TRBV20-1,TRBJ2-1,SAKNTRARFGYNEQF
TRBV19,TRBJ2-1,ASSTGQSSYNEQF
TRBV18,TRBJ2-5,ASSRGPSEGETQY
TRBV5-6,TRBJ1-2,ASIGRRGTGDGANYGYT
TRBV5-1,TRBJ2-2,ASSPYSTSGSGGELF
TRBV5-5,TRBJ2-5,ASSLPTGTQETQY
TRBV6-2/TRBV6-3,TRBJ2-3,ASRGPPGLAGGKGTDTQY
TRBV12-3/TRBV12-4,TRBJ1-2,ASSLEYGVGYT
TRBV20-1,TRBJ2-5,SASGAIRETQY
TRBV7-2,TRBJ2-1,ASSFREGLVGNEQF
TRBV12-5,TRBJ2-2,ASGSLTIGGELF
TRBV12-3/TRBV12-4,TRBJ2-3,ASSLGPGGSTDTQY
TRBV5-6,TRBJ1-5,ASSFPGNNQPQH